These 12 T cell receptor beta chains share one sample of origin, sequenced in a study of early T cells in non-severe SARS-CoV-2 infection. TCRdb passed the 5' RACE reads through MiXCR, listing each CDR3 protein once. The data contain 90,000 to 120,000 distinct CDR3 sequences, over 8.5% of them seen just once; the ten biggest clones take up roughly 8%. Material: whole blood. These receptors all stem from an adult who was a healthcare worker with PCR-confirmed SARS-CoV-2 infection or an uninfected control (not recorded which).

This clonotype showed up many times. The rearrangement links TRBV20-1 to TRBJ2-1; D ambiguous. The CDR3 consists of 13 residues. V was shortened by 3 bases and J by 9 bases, with 15 bases between the two germline ends. Germline V gene lookup returns CDR1 DFQATT and CDR2 SNEGSKA (reference sequence). The CDR3 protein is CSASSRALGEQFF. CDR3 DNA: TGCAGTGCTAGTTCTAGGGCCCTAGGTGAGCAGTTCTTC.

This clonotype occurred many times. This chain connects TRBV4-3 to TRBJ2-3; TRBD2 agrees at 12 bases. Germline-derived CDR1 and CDR2 are LGHNA and YSLEER. The CDR3 runs to 18 residues. Trimming took 0 bases from V and 2 from J; bases not matched to a gene: 6. For the CDR3, the DNA is TGCGCCAGCAGCCAAGATCCGCCTAGCGGGAGGGCCACAGATACGCAGTATTTT. Its protein product is CASSQDPPSGRATDTQYF.

This chain joins TRBV27 and TRBJ2-2; possibly TRBD2 for D (6 bases). Trimming removed 11 bases from V and 5 bases from J, with 18 bases in between. The CDR3 length is 14 residues. In germline, CDR1 is MNHEY, CDR2 SMNVEV (reference sequence). The CDR3 DNA sequence: TGTGCCGCCGCGGGGCTAGCGTCAACCGGGGAGCTGTTTTTT. Translating gives CAAAGLASTGELFF.

The V and J genes are TRBV7-2 and TRBJ2-3; TRBD2 might be the D (5 bases). The V gene's germline CDR1 is SGHTA and CDR2 FQGNSA. V dropped 0 bases and J dropped 4 bases, with 11 bases sitting between them. The CDR3 is made up of 15 amino acids. CDR3 sequence (DNA): TGTGCCAGCAGCTTAGCGGGAGTCTTGGCAGATACGCAGTATTTT. Amino acid sequence: CASSLAGVLADTQYF. The full variable domain, in which reference TRBV7-2 and TRBJ2-3 provide the parts outside the CDR3, is GAGVSQSPSNKVTEKGKDVELRCDPISGHTALYWYRQSLGQGLEFLIYFQGNSAPDKSGLPSDRFSAERTGGSVSTLTIQRTQQEDSAVYLCASSLAGVLADTQYFGPGTRLTVL.

This clonotype was counted between two and nine times. The chain employs TRBV12-3 or TRBV12-4 and TRBJ1-4; possible D gene TRBD1, 6 bases. The CDR3 loop spans 15 amino acids. V was clipped by 8 bases and J by 5 bases, with 18 bases between them. CDR3 loop: CASASWTARNEKLFF. CDR3 coding DNA: TGTGCCAGCGCCTCGTGGACAGCGCGAAATGAAAAACTGTTTTTT.

This clonotype was observed at least ten times. The rearrangement links TRBV20-1 to TRBJ2-7, with TRBD2 identical over 13 bases. The CDR3 is 17 residues long. The V and J ends lost 0 bases and 5 bases, in that order; junction bases with no gene match: 10. Per germline, CDR1 DFQATT and CDR2 SNEGSKA (reference sequence). CDR3 region: CSARERFGLAGAHEQYF. The CDR3 DNA is TGCAGTGCTAGAGAGAGGTTTGGACTAGCGGGAGCTCACGAGCAGTACTTC.

This clonotype was recorded at least ten times. The genes are TRBV5-1 and TRBJ2-5; D is tentatively TRBD1 or TRBD2 (5 bases each). V was trimmed by 2 bases and J by 4 bases, leaving 9 bases between them. Germline values: CDR1 SGHRS, CDR2 YFSETQ. This CDR3 has 13 residues. The CDR3: CASSLGGGETQYF. Written as DNA, the CDR3 is TGCGCCAGCAGCTTAGGTGGGGGAGAGACCCAGTACTTC.

A note on this clonotype: Possible read error: a much larger clone is one base away. The rearrangement links TRBV20-1 to TRBJ2-5; D is unresolved. Germline V gives CDR1 DFQATT, CDR2 SNEGSKA (reference sequence). This CDR3 has 11 amino acids. The CDR3 region has the DNA TGCAGTGCTAGTCCGGTGGAGACCAAGTACTTC. Residues: CSASPVETKYF.

The rearrangement uses TRBV28 and TRBJ1-6; no clear D gene. The V and J ends lost 5 bases and 9 bases respectively, with 11 bases between them. CDR3 length: 13 amino acids. Germline V gene sequence: CDR1 MDHEN, CDR2 SYDVKM. The CDR3 is CASSLAALSPLHF. CDR3 nucleotides: TGTGCCAGCAGTCTAGCTGCCCTTTCACCCCTCCACTTT.

This clonotype was found a few times. The chain links TRBV10-3 to TRBJ2-7; 11 positions match TRBD1. The V and J ends lost 4 bases and 6 bases, in that order; junction bases with no gene match: 5. The germline CDR1 and CDR2 sequences are ENHRY and SYGVKD. This CDR3 has 14 amino acids. The CDR3: CAISVGTGGGEQYF. The CDR3 DNA reads TGTGCCATCAGTGTCGGGACAGGGGGAGGCGAGCAGTACTTC.

This clonotype occurred many times. This chain links TRBV28 with TRBJ2-1, with D uncertain. Trimming removed 3 bases from V and 0 bases from J, with 9 bases in between. This CDR3 region has 15 residues. From germline, CDR1 is MDHEN and CDR2 SYDVKM. The CDR3 is CASSFVLSSYNEQFF. The CDR3 DNA follows: TGTGCCAGCAGTTTCGTACTAAGCTCCTACAATGAGCAGTTCTTC.

V and J are TRBV9 and TRBJ2-7; D is possibly TRBD1 or TRBD2 (6 bases each). The CDR3 is 14 residues long. Germline V lookup: CDR1 SGDLS, CDR2 YYNGEE. V lost 3 bases and J 6 bases, leaving 16 bases between the germline ends. The DNA of the CDR3 is TGTGCCAGCAGCGAAGGGGGGAACCTGGGCGAGCAGTACTTC. Translation gives CASSEGGNLGEQYF.